Only one count was recorded for the clone carrying this T cell receptor beta chain. Its antigen is currently unknown. This specimen belongs to a study of cytomegalovirus exposure and HLA in healthy donors. Study-wide results and caveats: Common viral pathogens (according to a later analysis) appeared linked to several of the most significant clusters. CMV serostatus stood as the only immune exposure information on hand.

Regarding donors, all were healthy bone marrow donors. This donor's CMV serostatus is unrecorded. The junction had 13 bases not matched to a gene; V was cut back by 8 bases and J by 4 bases. From germline, CDR1 is SNHLY and CDR2 FYNNEI. This CDR3 has 15 amino acids. The PCR employed 60 Vbeta primers together with 13 Jbeta primers. Sequencing was performed with immunoSEQ multiplex PCR; in TCRdb, only in-frame clones are kept and a portion is missing. This sample has approximately 97,000 clones, with 63% found just once. The sequenced material came from PBMCs. This clonotype was obtained from a human donor in good health. The chain links TRBV2 to TRBJ1-2; 7 bases match TRBD1. The CDR3 DNA reads TGTGCCAGCGGAAGGACAGGCCATCCAATCTATGGCTACACCTTC. It specifies CASGRTGHPIYGYTF.